Sequencing of this TCR beta chain was carried out in a study of blood T cell repertoires in COVID-19. Whole-study context: There were acute and convalescent COVID-19 samples, and they came from the United States, Italy and Spain.

Repertoires were generated with immunoSEQ multiplex PCR, while TCRdb's copy carries only in-frame clones and drops some. The table records some 300,000 clones, about 88% of them present only once. V shed 1 base, J shed 5 bases, and the junction held 5 bases outside the gene matches. The length of the CDR3 is 15 residues. CDR1 and CDR2 (germline): SGHVS, FNYEAQ. The V call is TRBV7-6, the J call TRBJ2-3; 8 bases map to TRBD2. Source material: peripheral blood. The clonotype was recovered from a man between 65 and 80 years old with acute or convalescent COVID-19. CDR3 in amino acids: CASSLDGLAGDTQYF. The CDR3 coding sequence is TGTGCCAGCAGCTTAGATGGACTAGCCGGAGATACGCAGTATTTT. Full variable domain (remainder filled in from reference TRBV7-6 and TRBJ2-3): GAGVSQSPRYKVTKRGQDVALRCDPISGHVSLYWYRQALGQGPEFLTYFNYEAQQDKSGLPNDRFSAERPEGSISTLTIQRTEQRDSAMYRCASSLDGLAGDTQYFGPGTRLTVL.